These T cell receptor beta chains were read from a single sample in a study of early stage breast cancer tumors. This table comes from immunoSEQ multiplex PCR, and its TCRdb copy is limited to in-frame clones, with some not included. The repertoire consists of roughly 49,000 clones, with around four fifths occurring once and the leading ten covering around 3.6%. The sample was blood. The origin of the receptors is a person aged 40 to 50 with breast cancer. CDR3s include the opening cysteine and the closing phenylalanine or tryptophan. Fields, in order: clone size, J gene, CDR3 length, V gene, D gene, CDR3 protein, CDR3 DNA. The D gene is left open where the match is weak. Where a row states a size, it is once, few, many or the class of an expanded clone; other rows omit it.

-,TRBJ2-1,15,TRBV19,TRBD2,CASSAPGLAYNEQFF,TGTGCCAGTAGTGCACCGGGACTAGCGTACAATGAGCAGTTCTTC
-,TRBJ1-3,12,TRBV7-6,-,CASSLARYTIYF,TGTGCCAGCAGCTTAGCAAGATACACCATATATTTT
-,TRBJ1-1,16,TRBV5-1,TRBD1,CASSSLGTAQNTEAFF,TGCGCCAGCAGCTCACTCGGGACAGCCCAGAACACTGAAGCTTTCTTT
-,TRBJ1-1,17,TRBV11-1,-,CASSSQVIGVRNTEAFF,TGTGCCAGCAGCTCACAGGTAATAGGGGTCAGGAACACTGAAGCTTTCTTT
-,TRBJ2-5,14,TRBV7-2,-,CASSPEPAQETQYF,TGTGCCAGCAGCCCCGAGCCTGCCCAAGAGACCCAGTACTTC
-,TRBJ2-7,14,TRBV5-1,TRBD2,CASSPRTSGYEQYF,TGCGCCAGCAGCCCGCGGACTAGCGGTTACGAGCAGTACTTC
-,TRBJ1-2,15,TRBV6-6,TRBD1,CASSTDRATAGGYTF,TGTGCCAGCAGTACCGACAGGGCTACCGCCGGGGGCTACACCTTC
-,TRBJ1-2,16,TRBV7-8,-,CASSLEIRTVDYGYTF,TGTGCCAGCAGCTTAGAGATTAGGACAGTAGACTATGGCTACACCTTC
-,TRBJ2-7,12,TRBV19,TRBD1,CASSRDRDEQYF,TGTGCCAGTAGTAGGGACAGGGACGAGCAGTACTTC
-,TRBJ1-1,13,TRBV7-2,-,CASSLEDSTEAFF,TGTGCCAGCAGCTTAGAGGACAGCACTGAAGCTTTCTTT
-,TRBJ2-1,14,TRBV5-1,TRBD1,CASSSGQGINEQFF,TGCGCCAGCAGCTCGGGACAGGGGATTAATGAGCAGTTCTTC
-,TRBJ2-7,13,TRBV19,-,CASSSGLLYEQYF,TGTGCCAGTAGTTCCGGACTCCTCTACGAGCAGTACTTC
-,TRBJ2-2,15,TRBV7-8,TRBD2,CASNPTSGRAGELFF,TGTGCCAGCAACCCAACTAGCGGGAGGGCCGGGGAGCTGTTTTTT
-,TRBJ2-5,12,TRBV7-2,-,CASSLEAETQYF,TGTGCCAGCAGCTTAGAGGCCGAGACCCAGTACTTC
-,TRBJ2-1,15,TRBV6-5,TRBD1,CASSFTGGWDNEQFF,TGTGCCAGCAGTTTTACAGGGGGCTGGGACAATGAGCAGTTCTTC
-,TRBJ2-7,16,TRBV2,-,CASSGGQSLVLGEQYF,TGTGCCAGCAGTGGAGGACAGTCCCTCGTTCTTGGCGAGCAGTACTTC
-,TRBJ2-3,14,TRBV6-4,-,CASSDRGSTDTQYF,TGTGCCAGCAGTGACCGCGGGAGCACAGATACGCAGTATTTT
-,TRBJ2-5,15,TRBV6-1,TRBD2,CASRGLAGDGETQYF,TGTGCCAGCAGAGGACTAGCGGGAGATGGGGAGACCCAGTACTTC
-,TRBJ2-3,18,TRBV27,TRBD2,CASSFATSGGLRTDTQYF,TGTGCCAGCAGTTTTGCGACTAGCGGGGGACTCCGCACAGATACGCAGTATTTT
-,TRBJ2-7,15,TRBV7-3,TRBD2,CASSLKASGKGEQYF,TGTGCCAGCAGCTTAAAGGCTAGCGGGAAGGGCGAGCAGTACTTC
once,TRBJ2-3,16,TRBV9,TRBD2,CASSVSSGRGTDTQYF,TGTGCCAGCAGCGTCAGTAGCGGGAGGGGCACAGATACGCAGTATTTT
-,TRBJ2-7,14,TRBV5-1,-,CASSLSPSSYEQYF,TGCGCCAGCAGCTTGTCACCTAGCTCCTACGAGCAGTACTTC
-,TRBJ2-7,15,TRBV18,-,CASSPNNQGLYEQYF,TGTGCCAGCTCACCGAACAATCAGGGGTTATACGAGCAGTACTTC
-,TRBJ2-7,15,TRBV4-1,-,CASSLDGTSSYEQYF,TGCGCCAGCAGCCTCGACGGAACGTCCTCCTACGAGCAGTACTTC
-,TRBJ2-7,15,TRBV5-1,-,CASSLAPGVLGEQYF,TGCGCCAGCAGCTTGGCACCGGGAGTACTTGGCGAGCAGTACTTC
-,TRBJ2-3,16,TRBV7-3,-,CASSLLATRRTDTQYF,TGTGCCAGCAGCTTATTGGCTACCCGCAGGACAGATACGCAGTATTTT
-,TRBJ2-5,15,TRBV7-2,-,CASSLGSGFRETQYF,TGTGCCAGCAGCTTAGGATCGGGGTTTAGGGAGACCCAGTACTTC
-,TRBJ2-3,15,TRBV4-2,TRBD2,CASSQDGEGADTQYF,TGTGCCAGCAGCCAAGATGGGGAGGGTGCAGATACGCAGTATTTT
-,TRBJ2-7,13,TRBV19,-,CASSTLGGYEQYF,TGTGCCAGTAGTACTTTGGGGGGCTACGAGCAGTACTTC
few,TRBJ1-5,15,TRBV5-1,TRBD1,CASMLTGALNQPQHF,TGCGCCAGCATGCTAACAGGGGCCCTCAATCAGCCCCAGCATTTT
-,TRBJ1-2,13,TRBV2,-,CARSASRGEGYTF,TGTGCCAGATCCGCTTCGAGGGGGGAGGGCTACACCTTC
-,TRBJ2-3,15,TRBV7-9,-,CASSLITSGADTQYF,TGTGCCAGCAGCTTAATAACAAGCGGTGCAGATACGCAGTATTTT
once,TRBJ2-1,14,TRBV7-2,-,CASSLRSRGNEQFF,TGTGCCAGCAGCTTGAGGAGTAGGGGCAATGAGCAGTTCTTC
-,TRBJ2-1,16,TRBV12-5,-,CASGSLAGSRPDEQFF,TGTGCTAGTGGTTCCCTAGCAGGGTCGCGTCCGGATGAGCAGTTCTTC
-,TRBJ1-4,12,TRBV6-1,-,CASSDEVGKLFF,TGTGCCAGCAGTGACGAGGTGGGAAAACTGTTTTTT
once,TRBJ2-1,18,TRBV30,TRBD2,CAWSVRLTSGRYYNEQFF,TGTGCCTGGAGTGTAAGGTTGACTAGCGGGAGGTACTACAATGAGCAGTTCTTC
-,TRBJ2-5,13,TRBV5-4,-,CASSLGARETQYF,TGTGCCAGCAGCTTGGGAGCGCGTGAGACCCAGTACTTC
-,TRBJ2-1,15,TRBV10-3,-,CAISEKLGRGGEQFF,TGTGCCATCAGTGAGAAGTTAGGCAGGGGCGGTGAGCAGTTCTTC